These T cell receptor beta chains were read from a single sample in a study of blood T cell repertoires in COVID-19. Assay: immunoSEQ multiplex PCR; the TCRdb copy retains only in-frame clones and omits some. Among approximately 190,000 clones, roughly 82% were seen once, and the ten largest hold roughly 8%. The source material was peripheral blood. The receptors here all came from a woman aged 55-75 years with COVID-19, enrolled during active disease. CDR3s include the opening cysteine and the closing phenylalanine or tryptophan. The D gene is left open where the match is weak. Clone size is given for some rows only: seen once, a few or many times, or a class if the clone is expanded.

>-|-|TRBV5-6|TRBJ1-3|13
CASGNIIRGTIYF
TGTGCCAGCGGGAACATAATACGGGGCACCATATATTTT
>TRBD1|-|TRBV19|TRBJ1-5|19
CASSFIRTGGLMSNQPQHF
TGTGCCAGTAGTTTTATACGGACAGGGGGCCTTATGAGCAATCAGCCCCAGCATTTT
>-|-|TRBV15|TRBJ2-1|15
CATSPRPASYNEQFF
TGTGCCACCAGCCCCAGGCCGGCCTCCTACAATGAGCAGTTCTTC
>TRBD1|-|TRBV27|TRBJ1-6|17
CASSLYQQGAARSPLHF
TGTGCCAGCAGTTTATATCAGCAGGGGGCAGCTAGATCACCCCTCCACTTT
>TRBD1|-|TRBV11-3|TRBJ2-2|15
CASARGPAVTGELFF
TGTGCCAGCGCTAGGGGGCCGGCGGTCACCGGGGAGCTGTTTTTT
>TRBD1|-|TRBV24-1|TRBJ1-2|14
CATSSGRGPYGYTF
TGTGCCACCAGTTCGGGCAGGGGGCCGTATGGCTACACCTTC
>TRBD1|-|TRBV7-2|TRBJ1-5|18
CASSLRTGMKDSNQPQHF
TGTGCCAGCAGCTTGAGGACAGGGATGAAGGATAGCAATCAGCCCCAGCATTTT
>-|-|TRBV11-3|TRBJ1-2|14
CASSLDTDKYGYTF
TGTGCCAGCAGCTTAGATACAGATAAGTATGGCTACACCTTC
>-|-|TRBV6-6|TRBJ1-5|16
CASSYGRRVSNQPQHF
TGTGCCAGCAGTTACGGGAGAAGGGTTAGCAATCAGCCCCAGCATTTT
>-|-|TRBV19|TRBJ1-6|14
CASSREQYNSPLHF
TGTGCCAGTAGCCGGGAACAGTATAATTCACCCCTCCACTTT
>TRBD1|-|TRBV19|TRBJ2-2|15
CASSMGTVITGELFF
TGTGCCAGTAGTATGGGGACAGTGATCACCGGGGAGCTGTTTTTT
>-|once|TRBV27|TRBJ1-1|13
CASSLRENTEAFF
TGTGCCAGCAGTTTACGGGAGAACACTGAAGCTTTCTTT
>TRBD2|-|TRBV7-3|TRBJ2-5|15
CASSPQAGDRETQYF
TGTGCCAGCAGCCCCCAAGCGGGAGATCGAGAGACCCAGTACTTC
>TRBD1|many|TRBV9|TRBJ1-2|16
CASSRFDRVGNYGYTF
TGTGCCAGCAGCCGCTTCGACAGGGTTGGCAACTATGGCTACACCTTC
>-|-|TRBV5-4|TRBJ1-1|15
CASSSRVRMNTEAFF
TGTGCCAGCAGCTCTCGGGTACGGATGAACACTGAAGCTTTCTTT
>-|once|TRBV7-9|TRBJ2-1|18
CASSLALPTRLGGHEQFF
TGTGCCAGCAGCTTAGCACTCCCGACTAGACTGGGTGGCCATGAGCAGTTCTTC
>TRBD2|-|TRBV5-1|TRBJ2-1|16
CASSLAAGVTYNEQFF
TGCGCCAGCAGCTTGGCGGCGGGAGTTACCTACAATGAGCAGTTCTTC
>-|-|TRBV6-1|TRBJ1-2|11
CASSELYRYTF
TGTGCCAGCAGTGAACTCTACAGGTACACCTTC
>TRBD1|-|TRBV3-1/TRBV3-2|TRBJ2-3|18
CASSQERRGTGLIDTQYF
TGTGCCAGCAGCCAAGAAAGGCGAGGGACAGGGCTCATAGATACGCAGTATTTT
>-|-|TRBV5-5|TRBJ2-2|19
CASSLEPGGQTSNTGELFF
TGTGCCAGCAGCTTGGAACCCGGGGGGCAAACCTCGAACACCGGGGAGCTGTTTTTT
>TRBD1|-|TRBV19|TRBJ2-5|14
CASGGGTGKETQYF
TGTGCCAGTGGAGGCGGGACAGGGAAAGAGACCCAGTACTTC
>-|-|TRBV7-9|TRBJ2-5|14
CASSPAGQGETQYF
TGTGCCAGCAGCCCCGCAGGGCAGGGAGAGACCCAGTACTTC
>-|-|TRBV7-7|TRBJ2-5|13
CASSTRGKETQYF
TGTGCTAGCAGCACACGGGGAAAAGAGACCCAGTACTTC
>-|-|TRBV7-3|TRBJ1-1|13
CASSFQERTEAFF
TGTGCCAGCAGCTTCCAGGAAAGGACTGAAGCTTTCTTT
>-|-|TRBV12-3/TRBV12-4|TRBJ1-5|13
CASSPLGGQPQHF
TGTGCCAGCAGTCCCCTAGGCGGGCAGCCCCAGCATTTT
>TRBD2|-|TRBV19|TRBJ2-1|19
CASSKRGTTGTSGSNEQFF
TGTGCCAGTAGTAAAAGGGGGACCACCGGGACTAGCGGGAGTAATGAGCAGTTCTTC
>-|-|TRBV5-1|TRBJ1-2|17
CASSFTISDRFQYGYTF
TGCGCCAGCAGCTTCACGATATCAGACAGGTTTCAATATGGCTACACCTTC
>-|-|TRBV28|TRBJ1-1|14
CASSLAGKNTEAFF
TGTGCCAGCAGTTTGGCGGGTAAGAACACTGAAGCTTTCTTT
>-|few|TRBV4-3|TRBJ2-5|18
CASSQDRGWGTQQETQYF
TGCGCCAGCAGCCAAGATCGAGGATGGGGGACTCAACAAGAGACCCAGTACTTC
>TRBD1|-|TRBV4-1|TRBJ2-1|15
CASDRGHGAFNEQFF
TGCGCCAGCGACAGGGGGCACGGGGCTTTCAATGAGCAGTTCTTC
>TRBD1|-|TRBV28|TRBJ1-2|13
CASSLQGGVGYTF
TGTGCCAGCAGTCTCCAGGGGGGTGTTGGCTACACCTTC
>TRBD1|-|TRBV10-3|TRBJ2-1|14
CAISESDRDHEQFF
TGTGCCATCAGTGAGTCCGACAGGGACCATGAGCAGTTCTTC
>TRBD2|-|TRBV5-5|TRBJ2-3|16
CASSSLGEREVDTQYF
TGTGCCAGCAGCTCCCTGGGGGAGCGGGAGGTAGATACGCAGTATTTT
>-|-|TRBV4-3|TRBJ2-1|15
CASSQDVNGYNEQFF
TGCGCCAGCAGCCAAGATGTGAACGGTTACAATGAGCAGTTCTTC
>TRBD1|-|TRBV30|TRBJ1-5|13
CAWSVGQGQPQHF
TGTGCCTGGAGTGTGGGACAGGGCCAGCCCCAGCATTTT
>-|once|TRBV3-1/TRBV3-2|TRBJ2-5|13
CASSHGGEETQYF
TGTGCCAGCAGCCACGGAGGAGAAGAGACCCAGTACTTC
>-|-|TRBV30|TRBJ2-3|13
CAWSHQGADTQYF
TGTGCCTGGAGTCACCAGGGCGCGGATACGCAGTATTTT
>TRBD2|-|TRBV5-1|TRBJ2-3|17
CASSLGLAVIRTDTQYF
TGCGCCAGCAGCTTAGGTCTAGCGGTTATACGCACAGATACGCAGTATTTT
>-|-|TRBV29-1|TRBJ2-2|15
CSVAGRGPNTGELFF
TGCAGCGTTGCCGGGAGGGGGCCGAACACCGGGGAGCTGTTTTTT
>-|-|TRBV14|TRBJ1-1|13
CASSQVRGREAFF
TGTGCCAGCAGCCAAGTCAGGGGCAGAGAAGCTTTCTTT
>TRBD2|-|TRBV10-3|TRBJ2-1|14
CAISPVAGGGEQFF
TGTGCCATCAGCCCTGTGGCGGGAGGGGGTGAGCAGTTCTTC